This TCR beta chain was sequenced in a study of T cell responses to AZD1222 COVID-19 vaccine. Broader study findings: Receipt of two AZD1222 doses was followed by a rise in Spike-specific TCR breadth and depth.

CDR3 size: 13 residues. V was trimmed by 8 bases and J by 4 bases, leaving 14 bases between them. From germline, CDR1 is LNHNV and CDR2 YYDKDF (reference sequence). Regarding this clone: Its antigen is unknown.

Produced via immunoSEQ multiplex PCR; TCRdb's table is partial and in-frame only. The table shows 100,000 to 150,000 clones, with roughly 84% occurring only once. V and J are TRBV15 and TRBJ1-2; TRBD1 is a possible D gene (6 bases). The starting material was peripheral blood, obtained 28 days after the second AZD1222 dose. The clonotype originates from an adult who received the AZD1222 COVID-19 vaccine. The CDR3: CATGRGVGYGYTF. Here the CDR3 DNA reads TGTGCCACCGGGAGGGGGGTTGGCTATGGCTACACCTTC.